The 5 T cell receptor beta chains below were found in one sample sequenced in a study of T cells in Graves' hyperthyroidism and ophthalmopathy. RNA transcripts provided the source from which TCR beta CDR3 regions were amplified. TCR CDR3 regions were first amplified by RT-PCR with HTBI primers. TCRdb itself ran the multiplex PCR reads through MiXCR, one entry per CDR3 protein. The data contain 300,000 to 350,000 distinct CDR3 sequences, 18% of them singletons. The sample comprised blood. All receptors derive from a woman aged 45 to 65 with Graves' hyperthyroidism.

On this clonotype: This could be a read error, since a much larger clone is one nucleotide away. V and J are TRBV28 and TRBJ1-2; D unclear. The CDR3 totals 12 residues. Germline V gene lookup returns CDR1 MDHEN and CDR2 SYDVKM. The CDR3: CAIQRLNYDYTF. DNA for the CDR3: TGTGCCATCCAACGGCTTAACTATGACTACACCTTC.

V usage is TRBV7-2 and J usage is TRBJ1-5, with unresolved D. The germline CDR1 and CDR2 sequences are SGHTA and FQGNSA. CDR3 length equals 15 residues. With 1 base removed from V and 1 base from J, the gap between germline ends came to 8 bases. This CDR3 is CASSLGQLSNQPQHF. The CDR3 bases are TGTGCCAGCAGCTTAGGTCAGTTAAGCAATCAGCCCCAGCATTTT.

J is TRBJ2-3 and V is TRBV6-2 or TRBV6-3; a weak D match, TRBD1 (6 bases). Germline CDR1 reads MNHEY; CDR2 reads SVGEGT. V gave up 6 bases and J gave up 0 bases, with 13 bases separating them. This CDR3 has 15 residues. The CDR3 DNA follows: TGTGCCAGCAGCAACGACAGGAGAAGCACAGATACGCAGTATTTT. Its translation is CASSNDRRSTDTQYF.

The chain joins TRBV6-1 to TRBJ2-7, with TRBD2 identical over 7 bases. This CDR3 is built from 15 residues. CDR1 and CDR2 from the germline V gene are MNHNS and SASEGT. After removal of 5 bases from V and 0 bases from J, the junction contained 7 bases not matched to a gene. The CDR3 DNA is TGTGCCAGCAGTTTCCGACTAGCCTTCTCCTACGAGCAGTACTTC. This translates into CASSFRLAFSYEQYF.

A few counts support this clonotype. The chain employs TRBV6-2 or TRBV6-3 and TRBJ2-1; 9 bases match TRBD2. The CDR3 is 18 amino acids. Germline loops: CDR1 MNHEY, CDR2 SVGEGT. V trimming: 4 bases; J trimming: 7 bases; junction bases outside the gene matches: 17. The CDR3 DNA follows: TGTGCCAGCAGTTTCCTACCTCCTAGCGGGGTACGAGGTAATGAGCAGTTCTTC. As protein: CASSFLPPSGVRGNEQFF.